Listed below are T cell receptor beta chains from one sample, sequenced in a study of radiation and T cells in renal cell carcinoma. The repertoire was sequenced with immunoSEQ multiplex PCR; TCRdb's copy has only in-frame clones and lacks some. This sample has about 22,000 clones; 70% to 80% occur once, and the top ten carry around 40%. Sample: blood, taken from a patient whose treatment included radiotherapy and nephrectomy. All receptors derive from a man between 60 and 75 years old with renal cell carcinoma. Each CDR3 is given with its conserved first and last residue. The D gene is left open where the match is weak. The size of a clone is reported for some rows only, either as once, few or many, or as a class for expanded clones.

>TRBD1|-|TRBV11-2|TRBJ2-3
TGTGCCAGCAGCCGAGACAGGGGAGGTGGCACAGATACGCAGTATTTT
CASSRDRGGGTDTQYF
>-|-|TRBV25-1|TRBJ2-7
TGTGCCAGCACCAAAGGGGGGAGCTTCTCCTACGAGCAGTACTTC
CASTKGGSFSYEQYF
>-|-|TRBV30|TRBJ1-1
TGTGCCTGGAGTGCTGGGGTGCTGGAGACTGAAGCTTTCTTT
CAWSAGVLETEAFF
>TRBD1|few|TRBV7-8|TRBJ2-2
TGTGCCAGCAGGAGGACAGGGGGAGCCGGGGAGCTGTTTTTT
CASRRTGGAGELFF
>-|-|TRBV2|TRBJ2-7
TGTGCCAGCAGGGCCTCCTACGAGCAGTACTTC
CASRASYEQYF
>TRBD1|-|TRBV13|TRBJ2-1
TGTGCCAGCACGGGACAGGGCAGGTCGAATGAGCAGTTCTTC
CASTGQGRSNEQFF
>TRBD1|-|TRBV11-3|TRBJ2-1
TGTGCCAGCAGCTCTTTTACGACAGGGGCAGAGCAGTTCTTC
CASSSFTTGAEQFF
>TRBD1|-|TRBV30|TRBJ2-1
TGTGCCTGGAGTGTACTAGGGACAGGGAATGAGCAGTTCTTC
CAWSVLGTGNEQFF
>TRBD1|-|TRBV19|TRBJ1-5
TGTGCCAGTAGTGTCAGGGATAGACAGGGATATCAGCCCCAGCATTTT
CASSVRDRQGYQPQHF
>-|-|TRBV5-6|TRBJ2-7
TGTGCCAGCAGCTTCCAGGGCGAGCAGTACTTC
CASSFQGEQYF
>TRBD1|-|TRBV5-1|TRBJ1-3
TGCGCCAGCAGCCCCCGAACAGGGGGGCCTGGAAACACCATATATTTT
CASSPRTGGPGNTIYF
>TRBD2|few|TRBV5-1|TRBJ2-3
TGCGCCAGCAGCATAACGGGACTAGCCACAGATACGCAGTATTTT
CASSITGLATDTQYF
>TRBD2|-|TRBV7-2|TRBJ2-1
TGTGCCAGCAGCCCGGGGGGGACGCCTTACAATGAGCAGTTCTTC
CASSPGGTPYNEQFF
>-|-|TRBV4-1|TRBJ2-5
TGCGCCAGCAGCTTGCGGAGAGTCGATGAGACCCAGTACTTC
CASSLRRVDETQYF
>-|-|TRBV29-1|TRBJ2-7
TGCAGCGCCAGGGTAAGCTCCTACGAGCAGTACTTC
CSARVSSYEQYF
>-|-|TRBV11-1|TRBJ2-1
TGTGCCAGCAGCCCATCTTGGACCAGCCGTGAGCAGTTCTTC
CASSPSWTSREQFF
>TRBD2|-|TRBV7-2|TRBJ2-7
TGTGCCAGCAGCCTCGGGACTAGCAGGATCGAGCAGTACTTC
CASSLGTSRIEQYF
>-|-|TRBV7-6|TRBJ1-5
TGTGCCAGCAGCTTAAGTCAGAGACAGCCCCAGCATTTT
CASSLSQRQPQHF
>-|-|TRBV7-2|TRBJ2-1
TGTGCCAGCAGCGGAGGTTCCAGCTCCTACAATGAGCAGTTCTTC
CASSGGSSSYNEQFF
>TRBD2|-|TRBV5-4|TRBJ2-1
TGTGCCAGCAGCGAAACGACTAGCGTGGACAATGAGCAGTTCTTC
CASSETTSVDNEQFF
>-|-|TRBV6-1|TRBJ2-7
TGTGCCAGCAGTGTGACAGAGCCCTACGAGCAGTACTTC
CASSVTEPYEQYF
>-|-|TRBV5-6|TRBJ2-7
TGTGCCAGCAGCCCCATTCCAGGGGCAAACGAGCAGTACTTC
CASSPIPGANEQYF
>TRBD1|-|TRBV4-3|TRBJ1-1
TGCGCCAGCAGCCAAGACCTGGGACAGGGCGCCACTGAAGCTTTCTTT
CASSQDLGQGATEAFF
>-|few|TRBV5-1|TRBJ2-7
TGCGCCAGCAGCTTTAAGGAGATAGGCGTCTACGAGCAGTACTTC
CASSFKEIGVYEQYF
>TRBD2|-|TRBV29-1|TRBJ2-1
TGCAGCGCTGCCGGGACTAGCATTTACAATGAGCAGTTCTTC
CSAAGTSIYNEQFF
>TRBD1|few|TRBV7-6|TRBJ1-2
TGTGCCAGCAGCTTAGACGACAGGGGTATTGGCTACACCTTC
CASSLDDRGIGYTF
>-|-|TRBV6-1|TRBJ1-5
TGTGCCAGCAGTGAAATTAGGTCAGGGGTAGGTCCTCAGCCCCAGCATTTT
CASSEIRSGVGPQPQHF
>-|medium-sized|TRBV11-1|TRBJ2-1
TGTGCCAGCAGCTTAGAGGGGTGGCTAGGGAATTACAATGAGCAGTTCTTC
CASSLEGWLGNYNEQFF
>-|-|TRBV2|TRBJ1-2
TGTGCCAGCAGTGGGACAGTCAATGGCTACACCTTC
CASSGTVNGYTF
>-|once|TRBV20-1|TRBJ2-1
TGCAGTGCTAGTCGGAAGCTGGAGCAGTTCTTC
CSASRKLEQFF
>-|-|TRBV19|TRBJ2-1
TGTGCCAGCGGGGTGGTCGTCGGCTCCTACAATGAGCAGTTCTTC
CASGVVVGSYNEQFF
>-|-|TRBV25-1|TRBJ2-7
TGTGCCAGCAGTGTAACCGGACAGTACGAGCAGTACTTC
CASSVTGQYEQYF
>-|-|TRBV5-1|TRBJ2-2
TGCGCCAGCAGCTCCCCGACAGACGAAGGGCCCACCGGGGAGCTGTTTTTT
CASSSPTDEGPTGELFF
>-|once|TRBV6-4|TRBJ2-3
TGTGCCAGCAGTGACGACAGGCGCACAGATACGCAGTATTTT
CASSDDRRTDTQYF
>-|-|TRBV20-1|TRBJ1-2
TGCAGTGCCCTTAGATCATATGGCTACACCTTC
CSALRSYGYTF
>-|-|TRBV27|TRBJ2-7
TGTGCCAGCAGTGCCAGGGTCCTAGGGTCCTACGAGCAGTACTTC
CASSARVLGSYEQYF
>TRBD1|few|TRBV5-1|TRBJ1-1
TGCGCCAGCAGCCGTGTGACAGGGGGGACTGAAGCTTTCTTT
CASSRVTGGTEAFF
>TRBD1|-|TRBV5-1|TRBJ1-2
TGCGCCAGCAGCTTGACAAGACAGGGGATAAACTATGGCTACACCTTC
CASSLTRQGINYGYTF
>-|-|TRBV6-6|TRBJ1-1
TGTGCCAGCAGTTACTCGCGAACCGACGCGAACACTGAAGCTTTCTTT
CASSYSRTDANTEAFF
>TRBD2|-|TRBV10-3|TRBJ2-1
TGTGCCATCAGTGAGTCGGGACTAGCGGGAGGGTCTGACAATGAGCAGTTCTTC
CAISESGLAGGSDNEQFF
>-|-|TRBV4-1|TRBJ2-1
TGCGCCAGCAGCCAACCGGGAGTTTCCTCCTACAATGAGCAGTTCTTC
CASSQPGVSSYNEQFF
>TRBD2|-|TRBV7-2|TRBJ2-7
TGTGCCAGCAGCTTATTTAGCGGGGGGACCTACGAGCAGTACTTC
CASSLFSGGTYEQYF
>TRBD1|-|TRBV7-8|TRBJ1-6
TGTGCCAGCAGCCCACAGACAGGGGGCAAAAATTCACCCCTCCACTTT
CASSPQTGGKNSPLHF
>-|-|TRBV27|TRBJ2-5
TGTGCCAGCAGTTTTTTTTCACAGAAAGAGACCCAGTACTTC
CASSFFSQKETQYF
>TRBD2|-|TRBV7-9|TRBJ2-1
TGTGCCAGCAGCCCCCCGACTAGCGTAGACAATGAGCAGTTCTTC
CASSPPTSVDNEQFF
>-|few|TRBV27|TRBJ1-1
TGTGCCAGCACTCTAATGGGGGGCGGAGGCACTGAAGCTTTCTTT
CASTLMGGGGTEAFF
>TRBD1|-|TRBV5-1|TRBJ1-4
TGCGCCAGCAGCTTGGAAACCTCAGGGGGCAGTGAAAAACTGTTTTTT
CASSLETSGGSEKLFF
>-|once|TRBV18|TRBJ2-7
TGTGCCAGCTCACCACCTCTCGGCTCGTACGAGCAGTACTTC
CASSPPLGSYEQYF
>-|-|TRBV5-6|TRBJ2-7
TGTGCCAGCAGCCCCGGGACATACTCCTACGAGCAGTACTTC
CASSPGTYSYEQYF
>-|-|TRBV27|TRBJ2-3
TGTGCCAGCAAACTGTTTGGGGCGACAGATACGCAGTATTTT
CASKLFGATDTQYF
>-|-|TRBV7-2|TRBJ2-5
TGTGCCAGCAGCTTAATGGGGCGGGAGACCCAGTACTTC
CASSLMGRETQYF
>-|-|TRBV7-2|TRBJ2-1
TGTGCCAGCAGCTTAGTGGGGGCTAGCGGATCCTACAATGAGCAGTTCTTC
CASSLVGASGSYNEQFF
>TRBD1|-|TRBV10-3|TRBJ2-7
TGTGCCATCAAGCCCGGGGACAGGGGTCTAGGGGAGCAGTACTTC
CAIKPGDRGLGEQYF
>-|-|TRBV9|TRBJ1-2
TGTGCCAGCAGCACATCACAGGAGAACTATGGCTACACCTTC
CASSTSQENYGYTF
>TRBD1|-|TRBV6-1|TRBJ2-1
TGTGCCAGCAGTCAGCCGGGACAGGGACAGTTCTTC
CASSQPGQGQFF
>TRBD1|-|TRBV2|TRBJ2-3
TGTGCCAGCAGTGAAGGAGGGGGCTTGACAGATACGCAGTATTTT
CASSEGGGLTDTQYF
>-|-|TRBV27|TRBJ2-7
TGTGCCAGCAGTTTATTGGCAGGGTCTCAAGGCTCCTACGAGCAGTACTTC
CASSLLAGSQGSYEQYF
>-|-|TRBV6-5|TRBJ1-2
TGTGCCAGCAGTAGCGGGTACGGCTACACCTTC
CASSSGYGYTF
>TRBD1|-|TRBV14|TRBJ1-6
TGTGCCAGCAGCCAAGCAGGGACAGCTTATTCACCCCTCCACTTT
CASSQAGTAYSPLHF
>-|-|TRBV5-4|TRBJ1-1
TGTGCCAGCACAGAAGGGATGAACACTGAAGCTTTCTTT
CASTEGMNTEAFF